Below, 24 T cell receptor beta chains from the same sample are listed, as sequenced in a study of tissue T cells after allogeneic stem cell transplantation. Only in-frame clones appear in the TCRdb table, and some are missing; sequencing was by immunoSEQ multiplex PCR. The sample gives about 28,000 clones, 65% to 90% of which show up once; roughly 3.6% is in the top ten. This specimen consisted of blood, obtained before transplantation. These receptors all come from a woman between 18 and 55 years old who later had graft-versus-host disease after an allogeneic stem cell transplant.

This chain uses TRBV30 with TRBJ2-7; perhaps TRBD1 as D (6 bases). Between the trimmed V and J ends, which lost 0 bases and 2 bases, there was a span of 8 bases. CDR3 length equals 13 residues. The V gene's germline CDR1 is GTSNPN and CDR2 SVGIG (reference sequence). The CDR3 region has the DNA TGTGCCTGGAGTGTGGGGACACCCTACGAGCAGTACTTC. It is translated as CAWSVGTPYEQYF. The full variable domain, completed using reference TRBV30 and TRBJ2-7, is SQTIHQWPATLVQPVGSPLSLECTVEGTSNPNLYWYRQAAGRGLQLLFYSVGIGQISSEVPQNLSASRPQDRQFILSSKKLLLSDSGFYLCAWSVGTPYEQYFGPGTRLTVT.

The gene calls are TRBV4-3 and TRBJ1-4; D gene uncertain. Trimming removed 1 base at V and 5 bases at J, with 11 bases between. Germline V lookup: CDR1 LGHNA, CDR2 YSLEER. The CDR3 sequence is 15 residues long. The CDR3 spells CASSQASFQNEKLFF. CDR3 nucleotide sequence: TGCGCCAGCAGCCAAGCTTCATTCCAAAATGAAAAACTGTTTTTT.

The chain links TRBV29-1 to TRBJ2-1, with 15 bases matching TRBD2. CDR1 and CDR2 from the germline V gene are SQVTM and ANQGSEA. This CDR3 has 16 residues. J lost 8 bases, V lost 4 bases, and 9 bases had no gene match. The CDR3, as DNA: TGCAGCGTTGGTAAAGGAGGACTAGCGGGAGGGCATGAGCAGTTCTTC. Protein: CSVGKGGLAGGHEQFF.

The rearrangement uses TRBV7-3 and TRBJ2-2, with 14 bases that match TRBD2. Trimming at V came to 5 bases and at J to 4 bases, leaving 9 bases not matched to a gene. From germline, CDR1 is SGHTA and CDR2 FQGTGA. The CDR3 sequence is 18 residues long. CDR3 DNA sequence: TGTGCCAGCAGCAAACGTGCGGGACTAGCGGGGGTCACCGGGGAGCTGTTTTTT. Translation: CASSKRAGLAGVTGELFF.

The V and J genes are TRBV20-1 and TRBJ2-1; D gene uncertain. V was shortened by 3 bases and J by 7 bases, with 16 bases between the two germline ends. The germline V gene encodes CDR1 DFQATT and CDR2 SNEGSKA (reference sequence). The CDR3 has 14 amino acids. This CDR3 is CSASRLGPSNEQFF. Here the CDR3 DNA reads TGCAGTGCTAGTAGGTTAGGACCCTCGAATGAGCAGTTCTTC.

This sequence joins TRBV6-5 and TRBJ2-6; D not certain. The CDR3 is 15 amino acids. The V and J ends lost 7 bases and 0 bases respectively, with 10 bases between them. Per germline, CDR1 MNHEY and CDR2 SVGAGI. CDR3 loop: CASTLSDSGANVLTF. In nucleotides, the CDR3 is TGTGCCAGCACCCTCTCCGACTCTGGGGCCAACGTCCTGACTTTC.

V usage is TRBV7-9 and J usage is TRBJ1-2; 8 bases are a match to TRBD1. Trimming removed 5 bases from V and 8 bases from J; junction bases left unmatched: 13. The CDR3 extends over 15 amino acids. CDR1 and CDR2 from the germline V gene are SEHNR and FQNEAQ (reference sequence). CDR3 nucleotide sequence: TGTGCCAGCAGCGACGGGACAGGCTTCAAGTCGGGCTACACCTTC. Its translation: CASSDGTGFKSGYTF. Full variable domain (remainder filled in from reference TRBV7-9 and TRBJ1-2): DTGVSQNPRHKITKRGQNVTFRCDPISEHNRLYWYRQTLGQGPEFLTYFQNEAQLEKSRLLSDRFSAERPKGSFSTLEIQRTEQGDSAMYLCASSDGTGFKSGYTFGSGTRLTVV.

The gene calls are TRBV6-6 and TRBJ1-5; no clear D. V was clipped by 0 bases and J by 1 base, with 1 base between them. CDR1 is MNHNY, CDR2 SVGAGI, per germline (reference sequence). The length of the CDR3 is 13 residues. Written as DNA, the CDR3 is TGTGCCAGCAGTTACTCGAGCAATCAGCCCCAGCATTTT. Its translation is CASSYSSNQPQHF.

V is TRBV6-5 and J is TRBJ2-7; 10 positions agree with TRBD1. Germline V gives CDR1 MNHEY, CDR2 SVGAGI. This CDR3 region has 13 residues. V was clipped by 10 bases and J by 2 bases; unmatched bases: 5. CDR3 region: CATRDRGPYEQYF. Written as DNA, the CDR3 is TGTGCCACCCGGGACAGGGGCCCCTACGAGCAGTACTTC.

The chain links TRBV28 to TRBJ1-3; TRBD1 agrees at 9 bases. Germline CDR1 and CDR2: MDHEN and SYDVKM. The CDR3 length is 19 residues. Germline trimming cut 3 bases from V and 0 bases from J; bases unmatched to any gene: 12. The chain's CDR3 is CASSFLGQGRLGSGNTIYF. CDR3 bases: TGTGCCAGCAGTTTCCTGGGACAGGGTAGGCTTGGCTCTGGAAACACCATATATTTT.

This clone was observed once. The chain uses TRBV2 and TRBJ1-5; TRBD1 might be the D (5 bases). V gave up 4 bases and J gave up 1 base, with 14 bases separating them. CDR1 is SNHLY and CDR2 is FYNNEI in the germline V gene. The CDR3 has 16 amino acids. This chain's CDR3 is CASSAGRGPSNQPQHF. The CDR3 DNA is TGTGCCAGCAGTGCAGGTAGGGGACCGAGCAATCAGCCCCAGCATTTT.

The rearrangement links TRBV7-9 to TRBJ1-2; 9 bases are shared with TRBD1. Germline V lookup: CDR1 SEHNR, CDR2 FQNEAQ (reference sequence). Trimming removed 5 bases from V and 8 bases from J; junction bases left unmatched: 18. This CDR3 has 17 residues. CDR3 DNA: TGTGCCAGCAGCCCAACCGGGACAGGGTTCGTTGGTTGGGGCTACACCTTC. Amino acid sequence: CASSPTGTGFVGWGYTF.

The rearrangement links TRBV11-2 to TRBJ2-1, with 8 positions matching TRBD2. Germline values: CDR1 SGHAT, CDR2 FQNNGV. Trimming cost V 3 bases and J 4 bases; bases outside gene matches: 2. This CDR3 spans 14 amino acids. CDR3 sequence reads: CASSFPSGYNEQFF. CDR3 DNA sequence: TGTGCCAGCAGCTTTCCTAGCGGGTACAATGAGCAGTTCTTC.

V is TRBV7-6 and J is TRBJ1-4; possibly TRBD1 for D (5 bases). CDR1 and CDR2 (germline): SGHVS, FNYEAQ. The CDR3 has 15 residues. V was pared by 2 bases and J by 6 bases, with 13 bases between. The CDR3 loop is CASSLSGAKDEKLFF. DNA of the CDR3: TGTGCCAGCAGCTTATCCGGGGCCAAGGATGAAAAACTGTTTTTT.

About this clone itself: At one end the junction does not follow the germline gene, possibly because of a read error. The genes are TRBV11-2 and TRBJ2-2; 8 positions match TRBD2. The CDR3 is 15 residues long. CDR1 is SGHAT and CDR2 is FQNNGV in the germline V gene. CDR3 DNA: TGTGCCAGCAGCCCCATTAGCGGGAACGCCGGGGAGCTGTTTTTT. Encoded protein: CASSPISGNAGELFF.

The chain uses TRBV15 and TRBJ2-1; possible D gene TRBD2, 5 bases. This CDR3 has 14 residues. Germline V lookup: CDR1 LNHNV, CDR2 YYDKDF (reference sequence). The V gene lost 3 bases and the J gene lost 8 bases, with 14 bases spanning the gap. DNA of the CDR3: TGTGCCACCAGCAGGAGGGCTAGCTCCGATGAGCAGTTCTTC. It encodes CATSRRASSDEQFF. The full variable domain, completed using reference TRBV15 and TRBJ2-1, is DAMVIQNPRYQVTQFGKPVTLSCSQTLNHNVMYWYQQKSSQAPKLLFHYYDKDFNNEADTPDNFQSRRPNTSFCFLDIRSPGLGDTAMYLCATSRRASSDEQFFGPGTRLTVL.

The chain couples TRBV30 to TRBJ2-5; 8 nucleotides align to TRBD2. Trimming cost V 5 bases and J 0 bases; bases outside gene matches: 11. CDR1 GTSNPN and CDR2 SVGIG come from the germline V gene (reference sequence). The CDR3 consists of 16 residues. The CDR3 sequence: CAWEGTLAGYQETQYF. In nucleotides, the CDR3 is TGTGCCTGGGAAGGGACATTAGCGGGGTACCAAGAGACCCAGTACTTC.

CDR3 in DNA: TGTGCCAGCAGCTTGGGACCCAGGGGGCGCTTTTCTGCTGGCTACACCTTC. Translated: CASSLGPRGRFSAGYTF. The chain links TRBV7-9 to TRBJ1-2; 8 bases are a match to TRBD1. Germline V gene sequence: CDR1 SEHNR, CDR2 FQNEAQ (reference sequence). The V segment lost 3 bases and the J segment 7 bases; nucleotides outside the gene matches: 16. There are 17 residues in the CDR3.

The chain has TRBV3-1 (or the pseudogene TRBV3-2) and TRBJ2-1, with unresolved D. Germline loops: CDR1 LGHDT, CDR2 YNNKEL (reference sequence). Trimming took off 1 base at V and 6 bases at J, with 22 bases between the two ends. The CDR3 has 18 residues. The CDR3 DNA is TGTGCCAGCAGCCAAGTTATCGGGTCTGGGCTCCATGTCAATGAGCAGTTCTTC. This encodes CASSQVIGSGLHVNEQFF.

The chain couples TRBV6-5 to TRBJ2-5, with D perhaps matching TRBD1 (6 bases). Germline CDR1 is MNHEY and CDR2 is SVGAGI. V was pared by 6 bases and J by 2 bases, with 10 bases between. This CDR3 contains 13 residues. DNA for the CDR3: TGTGCCAGCAGCGGACAGCCTCAAGAGACCCAGTACTTC. Protein product: CASSGQPQETQYF.

Only a few counts were recorded for this clone. This chain links TRBV19 with TRBJ1-5; D uncertain. The germline V gene encodes CDR1 LNHDA and CDR2 SQIVND (reference sequence). Trimming removed 1 base from V and 3 bases from J, with 13 bases in between. The CDR3 is 16 amino acids. The CDR3 DNA is TGTGCCAGTAGTATAGGACCGGGAATAGTCAATCAGCCCCAGCATTTT. Translating gives CASSIGPGIVNQPQHF.

The chain recombines TRBV5-1 with TRBJ1-1; 7 bases are shared with TRBD1. The CDR3 has 16 residues. CDR1 SGHRS and CDR2 YFSETQ come from the germline V gene. Trimming removed 0 bases from V and 2 bases from J; junction bases left unmatched: 7. The DNA of the CDR3 is TGCGCCAGCAGCTTGGGGGCCGGGACAGCAAACACTGAAGCTTTCTTT. Its translation is CASSLGAGTANTEAFF.

The rearrangement uses TRBV9 and TRBJ2-1; 10 bases align to TRBD1. From germline, CDR1 is SGDLS and CDR2 YYNGEE. V lost 2 bases, J lost 6 bases, and 2 bases stayed unmatched. The CDR3 length is 14 residues. CDR3 DNA sequence: TGTGCCAGCAGCGTGGGACAGGGGTTCAATGAGCAGTTCTTC. Translation: CASSVGQGFNEQFF.

The genes are TRBV6-5 and TRBJ1-1; TRBD1 might be the D (5 bases). The CDR3 contains 15 residues. The V end lost 0 bases, the J end lost 2 bases, and 10 bases lay between the germline ends. In germline, CDR1 is MNHEY, CDR2 SVGAGI. CDR3 sequence (DNA): TGTGCCAGCAGTTACTCGGACGGACAAAACACTGAAGCTTTCTTT. This translates into CASSYSDGQNTEAFF.